One sample yielded the 15 T cell receptor beta chains listed below, sequenced in a study of blood T cell repertoires in COVID-19. The method was immunoSEQ multiplex PCR; TCRdb's version includes in-frame clones alone and lacks a portion of them. The table has about 180,000 clones, about 88% seen once. The sequenced sample was PBMCs or T cells enriched from blood (not recorded which). Receptors originate from a woman between 18 and 30 years old who had recovered from COVID-19.

This chain links TRBV9 with TRBJ2-7; D perhaps matches TRBD1 (6 bases). V gave up 1 base and J gave up 1 base, with 9 bases separating them. CDR3 length: 14 amino acids. Germline values: CDR1 SGDLS, CDR2 YYNGEE. The DNA of the CDR3 is TGTGCCAGCAGCGTAAACACAGGGTCCTACGAGCAGTACTTC. This translates into CASSVNTGSYEQYF.

This chain joins TRBV2 and TRBJ2-1; 11 nucleotides agree with TRBD2. The V gene's germline CDR1 is SNHLY and CDR2 FYNNEI. This CDR3 comprises 18 residues. Losses at the gene ends were 2 bases for V and 4 bases for J; bases not matched to a gene: 10. CDR3 sequence (DNA): TGTGCCAGCAGTGAATTAGCGGGAGGGACGTGGGGGTACAATGAGCAGTTCTTC. Its translation: CASSELAGGTWGYNEQFF.

The chain is built from TRBV3-1 (or the pseudogene TRBV3-2) and TRBJ2-7; D not resolved. The CDR3 runs 15 residues. V lost 1 base and J lost 2, with 12 bases in between. Germline CDR1 LGHDT, CDR2 YNNKEL (reference sequence). DNA of the CDR3: TGTGCCAGCAGCCAAGTCAGGCAGGTCACCTACGAGCAGTACTTC. The encoded protein is CASSQVRQVTYEQYF.

V and J are TRBV11-2 and TRBJ2-5, with 12 bases that match TRBD2. V trimming: 0 bases; J trimming: 2 bases; junction bases outside the gene matches: 7. The CDR3 runs to 18 residues. Germline V CDR1 and CDR2: SGHAT, FQNNGV. The CDR3 DNA is TGTGCCAGCAGCTTAGATTCAGGACTAGCGGGGATTCAAGAGACCCAGTACTTC. Translated: CASSLDSGLAGIQETQYF.

The genes are TRBV28 and TRBJ2-4; perhaps TRBD2 as D (6 bases). The CDR3 has 14 amino acids. From germline, CDR1 is MDHEN and CDR2 SYDVKM. V gave up 3 bases and J gave up 3 bases, with 9 bases separating them. The CDR3 nucleotides read TGTGCCAGCAGTTTTCCCGGGGGCAAAAACATTCAGTACTTC. Protein: CASSFPGGKNIQYF. The full variable domain, in which reference TRBV28 and TRBJ2-4 provide the parts outside the CDR3, is DVKVTQSSRYLVKRTGEKVFLECVQDMDHENMFWYRQDPGLGLRLIYFSYDVKMKEKGDIPEGYSVSREKKERFSLILESASTNQTSMYLCASSFPGGKNIQYFGAGTRLSVL.

This chain connects TRBV5-1 to TRBJ1-6, with 7 positions matching TRBD1. V gave up 4 bases and J gave up 11 bases; unmatched junction bases: 9. Germline CDR1 reads SGHRS; CDR2 reads YFSETQ. The CDR3 sequence is 14 residues long. The CDR3 sequence: CASSGDSQTTPLHF. DNA for the CDR3: TGCGCCAGCAGCGGGGACAGTCAGACGACACCCCTCCACTTT.

The chain carries TRBV28 and TRBJ2-1; 12 bases line up with TRBD2. The germline V gene has CDR1 MDHEN and CDR2 SYDVKM. V trimming: 6 bases; J trimming: 4 bases; junction bases outside the gene matches: 7. CDR3 length equals 16 residues. In DNA form, the CDR3 reads TGTGCCAGCAGAACTCTAGCGGGAGGGCCATACAATGAGCAGTTCTTC. Its protein product is CASRTLAGGPYNEQFF.

The CDR3 loop is CASSRLLLQREDGGEQFF. The CDR3 DNA reads as TGTGCCAGCAGTCGTCTCCTCCTCCAGCGGGAGGATGGGGGTGAGCAGTTCTTC. The chain joins TRBV28 to TRBJ2-1; 9 nucleotides match TRBD2. The CDR3 is made up of 18 amino acids. In germline, CDR1 is MDHEN, CDR2 SYDVKM. The trim removed 5 bases at V and 9 bases at J, leaving 20 bases unmatched.

The V and J genes are TRBV2 and TRBJ2-1; 10 bases map to TRBD2. With 5 bases clipped from V and 4 bases from J, the junction kept 5 bases outside the gene matches. This CDR3 region has 15 residues. Germline V lookup: CDR1 SNHLY, CDR2 FYNNEI. The CDR3 coding sequence is TGTGCCAGCAGTCAACGGACTAGCGGTTACAATGAGCAGTTCTTC. This sequence encodes CASSQRTSGYNEQFF. The entire variable domain, with the rest obtained from reference TRBV2 and TRBJ2-1, is as follows: EPEVTQTPSHQVTQMGQEVILRCVPISNHLYFYWYRQILGQKVEFLVSFYNNEISEKSEIFDDQFSVERPDGSNFTLKIRSTKLEDSAMYFCASSQRTSGYNEQFFGPGTRLTVL.

V and J are TRBV7-2 and TRBJ2-3, with 9 positions matching TRBD2. The CDR3 sequence is 11 residues long. V lost 5 bases to trimming and J lost 14 bases; unmatched junction nucleotides: 5. Germline CDR1 SGHTA, CDR2 FQGNSA. CDR3 residues: CASSGLAPPYF. In nucleotides, the CDR3 is TGTGCCAGCAGCGGACTAGCGCCGCCGTATTTT.

V usage is TRBV5-1 and J usage is TRBJ2-1; TRBD2 agrees at 7 bases. The CDR3 length is 15 residues. Germline V gives CDR1 SGHRS, CDR2 YFSETQ. Trimming took 0 bases from V and 8 from J; bases not matched to a gene: 8. The CDR3 loop is CASSLEGGSIDEQFF. The CDR3, as DNA: TGCGCCAGCAGCTTGGAGGGCGGGAGTATCGATGAGCAGTTCTTC.

The chain couples TRBV11-2 to TRBJ1-1, with 10 bases aligning to TRBD1. The trim removed 5 bases at V and 10 bases at J, leaving 7 bases unmatched. This CDR3 spans 13 amino acids. CDR1 is SGHAT, CDR2 FQNNGV, per germline. The CDR3 protein is CASSATGQGGAFF. The CDR3 coding sequence is TGTGCCAGCAGCGCTACTGGACAGGGGGGAGCTTTCTTT.

The chain uses TRBV28 and TRBJ1-2; D might be TRBD1 (5 bases). Germline values: CDR1 MDHEN, CDR2 SYDVKM. Deletions cut 4 bases from V and 7 bases from J, with 10 bases between. CDR3 length: 12 amino acids. The CDR3 region has the DNA TGTGCCAGCAGTTCAGGGTTTCGTGGCTACACCTTC. Its protein product is CASSSGFRGYTF.

This rearrangement joins TRBV5-1 to TRBJ2-1, with D uncertain. CDR1 is SGHRS, CDR2 YFSETQ, per germline. The V end lost 3 bases, the J end lost 4 bases, and 11 bases lay between the germline ends. The CDR3 spans 14 residues. The DNA of the CDR3 is TGCGCCAGCAGCTCTGGCGACTTTTACAATGAGCAGTTCTTC. It translates to CASSSGDFYNEQFF.

The chain joins TRBV28 to TRBJ2-3; 12 nucleotides align to TRBD2. The CDR3 covers 14 residues. Germline V lookup: CDR1 MDHEN, CDR2 SYDVKM. The J segment lost 4 bases and the V segment lost 8 bases, leaving 4 bases of the junction unmatched. The CDR3 reads CASLLAGGADTQYF. The CDR3 DNA is TGTGCCAGCCTCCTAGCGGGGGGGGCAGATACGCAGTATTTT.